This T cell receptor (beta chain) was sequenced during a study of blood T cell repertoires in COVID-19. TCRdb keeps only in-frame clones here, not all; method: immunoSEQ multiplex PCR. The profile shows approximately 250,000 clones, 80% to 90% of them singletons. This sequence was found in a woman in her 40s who had recovered from COVID-19. Sequenced input: peripheral blood.

The CDR3 coding sequence is TGCGCCAGCAGCTGGACGGGACAGCCAGATACGCAGTATTTT. Translating gives CASSWTGQPDTQYF. This chain uses TRBV5-1 with TRBJ2-3; 7 bases align to TRBD1. Trimming cost V 3 bases and J 4 bases; bases outside gene matches: 5. Germline CDR1 is SGHRS and CDR2 is YFSETQ. The CDR3 has 14 residues. Supplemented by reference TRBV5-1 and TRBJ2-3, the full variable domain reads KAGVTQTPRYLIKTRGQQVTLSCSPISGHRSVSWYQQTPGQGLQFLFEYFSETQRNKGNFPGRFSGRQFSNSRSEMNVSTLELGDSALYLCASSWTGQPDTQYFGPGTRLTVL.